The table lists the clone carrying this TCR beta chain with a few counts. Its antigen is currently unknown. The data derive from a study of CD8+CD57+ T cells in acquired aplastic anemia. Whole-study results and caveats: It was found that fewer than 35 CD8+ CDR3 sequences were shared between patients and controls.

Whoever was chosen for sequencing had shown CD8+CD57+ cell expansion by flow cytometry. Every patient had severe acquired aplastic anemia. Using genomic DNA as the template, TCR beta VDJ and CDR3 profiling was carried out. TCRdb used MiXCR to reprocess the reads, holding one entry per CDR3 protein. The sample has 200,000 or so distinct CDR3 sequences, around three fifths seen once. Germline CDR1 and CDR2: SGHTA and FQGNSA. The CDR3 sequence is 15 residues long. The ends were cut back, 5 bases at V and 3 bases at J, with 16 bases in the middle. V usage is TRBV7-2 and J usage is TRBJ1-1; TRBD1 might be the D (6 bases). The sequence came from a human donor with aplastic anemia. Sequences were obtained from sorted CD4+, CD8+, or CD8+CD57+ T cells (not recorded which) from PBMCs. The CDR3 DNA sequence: TGTGCCAGCAGCGTGGGTGGGGGCAGGGACACTGAAGCTTTCTTT. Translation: CASSVGGGRDTEAFF.